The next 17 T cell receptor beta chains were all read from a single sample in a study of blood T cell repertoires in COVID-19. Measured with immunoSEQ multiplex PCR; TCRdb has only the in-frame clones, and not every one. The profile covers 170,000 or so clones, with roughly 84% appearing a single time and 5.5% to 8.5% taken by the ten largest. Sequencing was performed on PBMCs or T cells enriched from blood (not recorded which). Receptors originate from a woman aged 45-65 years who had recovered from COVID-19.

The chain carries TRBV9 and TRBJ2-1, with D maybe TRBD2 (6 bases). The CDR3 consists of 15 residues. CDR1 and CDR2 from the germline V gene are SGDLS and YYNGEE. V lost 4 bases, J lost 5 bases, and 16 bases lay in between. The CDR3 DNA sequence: TGTGCCAGCAGCCGGGCGGGAAGGTGGGACAATGAGCAGTTCTTC. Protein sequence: CASSRAGRWDNEQFF.

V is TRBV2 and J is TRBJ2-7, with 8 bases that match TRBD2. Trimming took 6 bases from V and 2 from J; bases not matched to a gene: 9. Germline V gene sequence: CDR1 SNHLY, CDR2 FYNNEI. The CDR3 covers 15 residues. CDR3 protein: CASRAGTSRTYEQYF. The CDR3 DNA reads TGTGCCAGCAGAGCAGGGACTAGTAGAACCTACGAGCAGTACTTC.

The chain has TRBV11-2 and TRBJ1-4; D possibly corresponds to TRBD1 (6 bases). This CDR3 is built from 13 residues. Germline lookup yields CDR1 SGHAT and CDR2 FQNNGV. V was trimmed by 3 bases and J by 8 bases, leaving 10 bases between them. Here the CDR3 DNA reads TGTGCCAGCAGCTTCCCGAGGGGGGAAAAACTGTTTTTT. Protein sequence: CASSFPRGEKLFF.

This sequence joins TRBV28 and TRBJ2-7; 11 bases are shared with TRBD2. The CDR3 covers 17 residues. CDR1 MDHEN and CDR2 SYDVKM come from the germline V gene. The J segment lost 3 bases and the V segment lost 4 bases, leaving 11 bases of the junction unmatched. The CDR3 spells CASSYRILAGVGYEQYF. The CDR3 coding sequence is TGTGCCAGCAGTTACCGAATACTAGCGGGAGTAGGCTACGAGCAGTACTTC.

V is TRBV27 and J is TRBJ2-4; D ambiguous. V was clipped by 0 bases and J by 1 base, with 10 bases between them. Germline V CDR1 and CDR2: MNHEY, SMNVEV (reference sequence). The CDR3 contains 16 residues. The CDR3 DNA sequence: TGTGCCAGCAGTTTATCCGCGGCGGCGGCCAAAAACATTCAGTACTTC. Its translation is CASSLSAAAAKNIQYF.

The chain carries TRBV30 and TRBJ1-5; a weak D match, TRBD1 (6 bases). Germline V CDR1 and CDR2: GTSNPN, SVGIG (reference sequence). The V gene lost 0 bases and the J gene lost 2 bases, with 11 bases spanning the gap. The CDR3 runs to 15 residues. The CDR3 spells CAWSVPGAGNQPQHF. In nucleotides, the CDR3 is TGTGCCTGGAGTGTACCAGGGGCGGGCAATCAGCCCCAGCATTTT.

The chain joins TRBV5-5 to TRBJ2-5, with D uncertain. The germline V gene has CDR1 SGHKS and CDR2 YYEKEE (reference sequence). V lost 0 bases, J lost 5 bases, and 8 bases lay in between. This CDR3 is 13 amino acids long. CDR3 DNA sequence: TGTGCCAGCAGCTTGGCCGTCAGGGAGACCCAGTACTTC. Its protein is CASSLAVRETQYF. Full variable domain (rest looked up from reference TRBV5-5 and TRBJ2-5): DAGVTQSPTHLIKTRGQQVTLRCSPISGHKSVSWYQQVLGQGPQFIFQYYEKEERGRGNFPDRFSARQFPNYSSELNVNALLLGDSALYLCASSLAVRETQYFGPGTRLLVL.

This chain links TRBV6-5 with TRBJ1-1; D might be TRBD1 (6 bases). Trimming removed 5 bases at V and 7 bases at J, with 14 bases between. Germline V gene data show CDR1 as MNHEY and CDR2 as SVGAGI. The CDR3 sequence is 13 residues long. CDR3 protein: CASSKQGGGEAFF. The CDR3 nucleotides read TGTGCCAGCAGTAAACAAGGGGGGGGTGAAGCTTTCTTT.

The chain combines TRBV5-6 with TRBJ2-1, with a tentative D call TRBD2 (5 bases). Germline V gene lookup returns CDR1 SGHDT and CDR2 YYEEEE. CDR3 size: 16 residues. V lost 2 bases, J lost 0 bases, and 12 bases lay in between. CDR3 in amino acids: CASSLNGVLSYNEQFF. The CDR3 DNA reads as TGTGCCAGCAGCTTAAACGGGGTCCTCTCCTACAATGAGCAGTTCTTC.

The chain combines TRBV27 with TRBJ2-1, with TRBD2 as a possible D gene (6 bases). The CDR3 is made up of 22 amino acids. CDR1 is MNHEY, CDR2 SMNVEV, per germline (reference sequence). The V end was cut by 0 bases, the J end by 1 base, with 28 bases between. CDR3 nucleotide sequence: TGTGCCAGCAGTTTATCGCGGGGTAGGGGACTTACTCGCGACGTTTCCTACAATGAGCAGTTCTTC. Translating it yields CASSLSRGRGLTRDVSYNEQFF.

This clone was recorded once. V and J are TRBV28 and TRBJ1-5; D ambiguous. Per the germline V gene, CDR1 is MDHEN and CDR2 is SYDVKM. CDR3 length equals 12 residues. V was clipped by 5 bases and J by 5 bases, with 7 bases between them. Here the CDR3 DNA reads TGTGCCAGCAGTCTGTTAGATCAGCCCCAGCATTTT. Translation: CASSLLDQPQHF.

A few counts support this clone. CDR3 DNA: TGTGCCATCAGTGAGGCCGCCGGGAGGGATGGCTACACCTTC. Its translation is CAISEAAGRDGYTF. This chain uses TRBV10-3 with TRBJ1-2; D is unresolved. Germline V gene data show CDR1 as ENHRY and CDR2 as SYGVKD. V was pared by 2 bases and J by 6 bases, with 13 bases between. The CDR3 consists of 14 residues.

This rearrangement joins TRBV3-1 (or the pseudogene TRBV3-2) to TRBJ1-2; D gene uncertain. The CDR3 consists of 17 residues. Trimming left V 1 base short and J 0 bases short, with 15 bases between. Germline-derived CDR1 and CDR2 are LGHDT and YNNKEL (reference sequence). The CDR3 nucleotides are TGTGCCAGCAGCCAAGGTTATCCAGGTCCAGCTAACTATGGCTACACCTTC. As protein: CASSQGYPGPANYGYTF.

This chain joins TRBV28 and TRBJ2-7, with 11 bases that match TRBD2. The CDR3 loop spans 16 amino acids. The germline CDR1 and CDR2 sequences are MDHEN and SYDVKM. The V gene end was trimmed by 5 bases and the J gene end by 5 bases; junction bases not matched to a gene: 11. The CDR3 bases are TGTGCCAGCAGTCCCCATAGCGGGAGGGGGTTTAACGAGCAGTACTTC. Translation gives CASSPHSGRGFNEQYF.

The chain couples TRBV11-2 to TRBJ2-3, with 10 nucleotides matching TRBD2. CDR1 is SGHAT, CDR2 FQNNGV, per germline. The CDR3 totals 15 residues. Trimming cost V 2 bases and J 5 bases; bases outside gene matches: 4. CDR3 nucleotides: TGTGCCAGCAGCTTAAACAGCGGGAGGGGAGATACGCAGTATTTT. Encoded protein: CASSLNSGRGDTQYF. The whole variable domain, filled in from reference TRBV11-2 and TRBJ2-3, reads EAGVAQSPRYKIIEKRQSVAFWCNPISGHATLYWYQQILGQGPKLLIQFQNNGVVDDSQLPKDRFSAERLKGVDSTLKIQPAKLEDSAVYLCASSLNSGRGDTQYFGPGTRLTVL.

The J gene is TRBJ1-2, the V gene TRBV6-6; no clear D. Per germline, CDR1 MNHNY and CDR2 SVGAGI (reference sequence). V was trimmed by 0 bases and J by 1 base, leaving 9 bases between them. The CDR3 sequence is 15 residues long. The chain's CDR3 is CASSYSSGDNYGYTF. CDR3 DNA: TGTGCCAGCAGTTACTCCTCGGGTGATAACTATGGCTACACCTTC.

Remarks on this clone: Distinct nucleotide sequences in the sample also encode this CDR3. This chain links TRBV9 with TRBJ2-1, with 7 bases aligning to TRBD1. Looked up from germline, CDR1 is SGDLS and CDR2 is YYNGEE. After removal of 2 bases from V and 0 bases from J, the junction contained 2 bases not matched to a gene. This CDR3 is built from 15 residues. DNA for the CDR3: TGTGCCAGCAGCGTTTCAGGGGGCTCCTACAATGAGCAGTTCTTC. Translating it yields CASSVSGGSYNEQFF.